Following are 19 T cell receptor beta chains from one sample sequenced in a study of blood T cell dynamics during melanoma immunotherapy. Time point indicated: week 3, after first cycle of checkpoint inhibitor. TCRdb keeps only in-frame clones here, not all; method: immunoSEQ multiplex PCR. The data hold about 7,600 clones, with about 85% observed a single time. The sample consisted of blood, taken from a patient treated with checkpoint blockade. The origin of the receptors is a human donor with melanoma.

This clone has just a few counts. This chain links TRBV19 with TRBJ2-7, with TRBD1 matching 9 bases. V was clipped by 9 bases and J by 5 bases; unmatched bases: 8. CDR1 is LNHDA, CDR2 SQIVND, per germline (reference sequence). The CDR3 contains 13 residues. The CDR3 nucleotides read TGTGCCAGCTCTGGACAGGGGAATGACGAGCAGTACTTC. Translation: CASSGQGNDEQYF.

The chain carries TRBV5-4 and TRBJ1-3; D perhaps matches TRBD1 (6 bases). The germline V and J ends were trimmed by 4 bases and 4 bases, with 15 bases remaining between them. Per germline, CDR1 SGHNT and CDR2 YYREEE (reference sequence). CDR3 size: 15 residues. The CDR3 nucleotides are TGTGCCAGCAGCACCGGGACACGGCCAGGAAACACCATATATTTT. Amino acids: CASSTGTRPGNTIYF.

The chain combines TRBV7-9 with TRBJ1-2; D unresolved. Germline CDR1 and CDR2: SEHNR and FQNEAQ (reference sequence). The CDR3 runs 15 residues. Trimming stripped 1 base from V and 5 bases from J, with 14 bases between. CDR3 protein: CASSLVVADSYGYTF. In nucleotides, the CDR3 is TGTGCCAGCAGCTTAGTAGTCGCGGACTCGTATGGCTACACCTTC. The full variable domain, its missing parts supplied by reference TRBV7-9 and TRBJ1-2, is DTGVSQNPRHKITKRGQNVTFRCDPISEHNRLYWYRQTLGQGPEFLTYFQNEAQLEKSRLLSDRFSAERPKGSFSTLEIQRTEQGDSAMYLCASSLVVADSYGYTFGSGTRLTVV.

In this sample, this clone turned up a few times. The same CDR3 is also encoded by other DNA sequences in this sample. The chain joins TRBV5-4 to TRBJ1-1, with 11 positions matching TRBD1. This CDR3 is 14 amino acids long. Trimming at V came to 3 bases and at J to 3 bases, leaving 1 base not matched to a gene. CDR1 and CDR2 from the germline V gene are SGHNT and YYREEE (reference sequence). The chain's CDR3 is CASSWGQGDTEAFF. The CDR3 DNA reads as TGTGCCAGCAGCTGGGGACAGGGGGACACTGAAGCTTTCTTT.

The chain is built from TRBV9 and TRBJ1-4; no firm D call. The germline V gene encodes CDR1 SGDLS and CDR2 YYNGEE. With 4 bases removed from V and 6 bases from J, the gap between germline ends came to 16 bases. The CDR3 spans 15 residues. CDR3 nucleotide sequence: TGTGCCAGCAGCCCCCAGGATTCGTCCCATGAAAAACTGTTTTTT. This encodes CASSPQDSSHEKLFF.

V gene TRBV28 combines with J gene TRBJ2-7; D may match TRBD1 or TRBD2 (5 bases each). Looked up from germline, CDR1 is MDHEN and CDR2 is SYDVKM. CDR3 length: 14 amino acids. V was trimmed by 6 bases and J by 4 bases, leaving 16 bases between them. DNA for the CDR3: TGTGCCAGCAGCCTCCGGCAGGGACCTTACGAGCAGTACTTC. Its protein product is CASSLRQGPYEQYF.

The rearrangement joins TRBV15 to TRBJ2-7; D ambiguous. This CDR3 comprises 14 residues. Trimming took off 3 bases at V and 3 bases at J, with 12 bases between the two ends. CDR1 and CDR2 from the germline V gene are LNHNV and YYDKDF (reference sequence). The CDR3 spells CATSRVDGSYEQYF. CDR3 nucleotide sequence: TGTGCCACCAGCAGGGTGGATGGTAGCTACGAGCAGTACTTC.

V gene TRBV7-6 combines with J gene TRBJ2-5, with no clear D. Germline assignment: CDR1 SGHVS and CDR2 FNYEAQ. V was clipped by 1 base and J by 2 bases, with 5 bases between them. The CDR3 has 13 residues. The CDR3 sequence is CASSLVIQETQYF. CDR3 bases: TGTGCCAGCAGCTTAGTCATTCAAGAGACCCAGTACTTC.

This chain uses TRBV6-1 with TRBJ2-7; D is possibly TRBD2 (6 bases). This CDR3 is 13 amino acids long. The V end lost 5 bases, the J end lost 3 bases, and 11 bases lay between the germline ends. CDR1 is MNHNS, CDR2 SASEGT, per germline. In DNA, the CDR3 is TGTGCCAGCAGTACACGACTAGTCTACGAGCAGTACTTC. It is translated as CASSTRLVYEQYF.

The chain joins TRBV28 to TRBJ2-7, with a tentative D call TRBD2 (6 bases). The V and J ends lost 6 bases and 5 bases respectively, with 17 bases between them. CDR3 length equals 14 residues. The germline gives CDR1 MDHEN, CDR2 SYDVKM. CDR3 nucleotides: TGTGCCAGCAGGGAGGCGGGACCACTCAACGAGCAGTACTTC. Translated, it gives CASREAGPLNEQYF.

CDR3 loop: CASRASGRAKYEQYF. CDR3 DNA: TGTGCCAGCAGGGCTAGCGGGAGGGCCAAGTACGAGCAGTACTTC. The rearrangement uses TRBV2 and TRBJ2-5; 12 nucleotides align to TRBD2. The DNA end is more similar to TRBJ2-7, so the J call may be wrong. Germline V lookup: CDR1 SNHLY, CDR2 FYNNEI. The CDR3 length is 15 residues.

This chain uses TRBV11-1 with TRBJ1-3; unclear D gene. Germline V gives CDR1 SGHAT, CDR2 FQDESV (reference sequence). V lost 6 bases to trimming and J lost 0 bases, with 15 bases between them. CDR3 length: 16 residues. CDR3 nucleotide sequence: TGTGCCAGCAGGTTGAATTGGCTCCACTCTGGAAACACCATATATTTT. Protein product: CASRLNWLHSGNTIYF.

The chain employs TRBV6-6 and TRBJ1-5, with D perhaps matching TRBD1 (5 bases). The CDR3 spans 13 residues. The V end was cut by 8 bases, the J end by 1 base, with 9 bases between. Germline V gene lookup returns CDR1 MNHNY and CDR2 SVGAGI (reference sequence). CDR3 in amino acids: CASAGDSNQPQHF. DNA of the CDR3: TGTGCCAGCGCGGGGGACAGCAATCAGCCCCAGCATTTT.

The genes are TRBV5-5 and TRBJ2-7; possibly TRBD1 or TRBD2 for D (5 bases each). Germline lookup yields CDR1 SGHKS and CDR2 YYEKEE (reference sequence). The CDR3 is made up of 15 amino acids. The V end lost 2 bases, the J end lost 4 bases, and 16 bases lay between the germline ends. The CDR3 DNA reads as TGTGCCAGCAGCTTCCGGGACCTCGAGGGTTACGAGCAGTACTTC. Protein sequence: CASSFRDLEGYEQYF.

The chain couples TRBV19 to TRBJ1-6, with 7 bases identical to TRBD1. The CDR3 is 14 residues long. Germline V lookup: CDR1 LNHDA, CDR2 SQIVND (reference sequence). V was clipped by 5 bases and J by 9 bases; unmatched bases: 7. The CDR3 loop is CASSSTGTASPLHF. The DNA of the CDR3 is TGTGCCAGTAGTTCGACAGGGACGGCTTCACCCCTCCACTTT.

This chain uses TRBV2 with TRBJ1-2; a possible D gene is TRBD1 (6 bases). The CDR3 extends over 14 amino acids. Germline lookup yields CDR1 SNHLY and CDR2 FYNNEI. V was pared by 2 bases and J by 6 bases, with 13 bases between. CDR3 DNA: TGTGCCAGCAGTGAAAGGGGGGAAGTTAATGGCTACACCTTC. It is translated as CASSERGEVNGYTF.

This chain joins TRBV27 and TRBJ1-1, with 7 bases fitting TRBD1. Germline lookup yields CDR1 MNHEY and CDR2 SMNVEV (reference sequence). The CDR3 is 15 amino acids. The V gene end was trimmed by 0 bases and the J gene end by 4 bases; junction bases not matched to a gene: 5. The CDR3, as DNA: TGTGCCAGCAGTTTATCGGGAGGGGGCTTCACTGAAGCTTTCTTT. It is translated as CASSLSGGGFTEAFF.

This chain's CDR3 is CASSRGTQGGYTF. The CDR3 DNA is TGTGCCAGCAGCCGGGGGACACAGGGTGGCTACACCTTC. The J gene is TRBJ1-2, the V gene TRBV5-6; D might be TRBD1 (6 bases). The V gene's germline CDR1 is SGHDT and CDR2 YYEEEE. The length of the CDR3 is 13 residues. Trimming stripped 4 bases from V and 7 bases from J, with 14 bases between.

The genes are TRBV2 and TRBJ2-7; possibly TRBD2 for D (6 bases). The CDR3 extends over 14 amino acids. CDR1 and CDR2 (germline): SNHLY, FYNNEI. V was shortened by 6 bases and J by 3 bases, with 15 bases between the two germline ends. In DNA, the CDR3 is TGTGCCAGCAGGGAGCGGAGGGACCTCTACGAGCAGTACTTC. This translates into CASRERRDLYEQYF.